Following are 25 T cell receptor beta chains from one sample sequenced in a study of OX40 agonist ivuxolimab in advanced cancers. Sequencing was performed with immunoSEQ multiplex PCR; in TCRdb, only in-frame clones are kept and a portion is missing. The table lists around 66,000 clones, 80% to 90% of them singletons. This sample comprised CD4+ or CD8+ T cells sorted from blood, obtained in a trial of the OX40 agonist ivuxolimab. Receptors originate from an adult with an advanced solid tumor such as melanoma, head and neck, liver or kidney cancer.

This sequence joins TRBV21-1 and TRBJ2-7; the D call TRBD2 from the table was never checked on the DNA. TRBV21-1 is labeled a pseudogene. This CDR3 is 14 amino acids long. CDR3 nucleotide sequence: TGTGCCAGCAGCAATGGGAGGAACTCCTACGAGCAGTACTTC. This codes for CASSNGRNSYEQYF.

The gene calls are TRBV9 and TRBJ2-7; possible D gene TRBD1, 5 bases. The CDR3 is 14 amino acids. Looked up from germline, CDR1 is SGDLS and CDR2 is YYNGEE. Trimming shortened V by 4 bases and J by 3 bases, and 14 bases separated the two germline ends. The CDR3 here is CASSPRQGGYEQYF. In nucleotides, the CDR3 is TGTGCCAGCAGCCCCAGGCAGGGTGGCTACGAGCAGTACTTC.

V usage is TRBV7-2 and J usage is TRBJ2-7; TRBD2 aligns across 9 bases. This CDR3 has 15 residues. CDR1 SGHTA and CDR2 FQGNSA come from the germline V gene. Trimming removed 1 base from V and 3 bases from J; junction bases left unmatched: 4. Here the CDR3 reads CASSLVYSGSYEQYF. CDR3 nucleotides: TGTGCCAGCAGCTTAGTTTATAGCGGGAGCTACGAGCAGTACTTC.

The chain recombines TRBV5-4 with TRBJ2-3; D tentatively reads TRBD1 or TRBD2 (6 bases each). The CDR3 runs 13 residues. Deletions cut 5 bases from V and 9 bases from J, with 16 bases between. Germline assignment: CDR1 SGHNT and CDR2 YYREEE (reference sequence). The CDR3 sequence: CASSLEGGGTQYF. CDR3 bases: TGTGCCAGCAGTCTCGAAGGGGGAGGCACGCAGTATTTT. The entire variable domain, with the rest obtained from reference TRBV5-4 and TRBJ2-3, is as follows: ETGVTQSPTHLIKTRGQQVTLRCSSQSGHNTVSWYQQALGQGPQFIFQYYREEENGRGNFPPRFSGLQFPNYSSELNVNALELDDSALYLCASSLEGGGTQYFGPGTRLTVL.

This clone was observed a handful of times. This chain uses TRBV5-1 with TRBJ2-3; the D is unclear. V was shortened by 0 bases and J by 0 bases, with 17 bases between the two germline ends. From germline, CDR1 is SGHRS and CDR2 YFSETQ. This CDR3 has 18 amino acids. The CDR3 spells CASSLAGTPATSTDTQYF. The CDR3 DNA sequence: TGCGCCAGCAGCTTGGCCGGAACTCCGGCGACTAGCACAGATACGCAGTATTTT.

Only one count was recorded for this clone. The chain carries TRBV19 and TRBJ2-2, with 16 bases that match TRBD2. V shed 5 bases and J 6 bases; nucleotides not matched to a gene: 9. Germline CDR1 reads LNHDA; CDR2 reads SQIVND (reference sequence). The length of the CDR3 is 18 residues. The CDR3 bases are TGTGCCAGTAGTCCCTCGGGACTAGCGGGAGGGCGGGCCGGGGAGCTGTTTTTT. It codes for CASSPSGLAGGRAGELFF.

This chain links TRBV9 with TRBJ2-3; no definite D call. Trimming took off 0 bases at V and 5 bases at J, with 4 bases between the two ends. Germline lookup yields CDR1 SGDLS and CDR2 YYNGEE. The CDR3 extends over 12 amino acids. The CDR3 DNA follows: TGTGCCAGCAGCGTAGCCGGAGATACGCAGTATTTT. It codes for CASSVAGDTQYF.

The table lists this clone with a few counts. The J gene is TRBJ2-1, the V gene TRBV7-2; TRBD2 might be the D (6 bases). V was cut by 6 bases and J by 2 bases, with 17 bases left in between. This CDR3 contains 16 residues. The germline CDR1 and CDR2 sequences are SGHTA and FQGNSA. The CDR3 loop is CASSPRGGTPYNEQFF. CDR3 DNA: TGTGCCAGCAGTCCTAGGGGAGGTACACCCTACAATGAGCAGTTCTTC.

J is TRBJ2-7 and V is TRBV5-1; the match to TRBD2 covers 8 bases. The CDR3 runs to 16 residues. Losses at the gene ends were 0 bases for V and 2 bases for J; bases not matched to a gene: 7. The germline CDR1 and CDR2 sequences are SGHRS and YFSETQ. The CDR3 sequence: CASSLGHGTRTYEQYF. CDR3 sequence (DNA): TGCGCCAGCAGCTTGGGACACGGGACTAGGACCTACGAGCAGTACTTC.

This clone showed up just once. J is TRBJ2-1 and V is TRBV7-2; D not certain. The CDR3 covers 15 residues. Per the germline V gene, CDR1 is SGHTA and CDR2 is FQGNSA. V was cut by 1 base and J by 4 bases, with 11 bases left in between. CDR3 bases: TGTGCCAGCAGCTTAGGTATCGCATATTACAATGAGCAGTTCTTC. Translation gives CASSLGIAYYNEQFF.

This chain joins TRBV18 and TRBJ2-3; maybe TRBD1 (6 bases). Trimming removed 7 bases from V and 0 bases from J, with 11 bases in between. This CDR3 comprises 14 residues. Germline lookup yields CDR1 KGHSH and CDR2 LQKENI. CDR3 sequence reads: CASFLTGSTDTQYF. DNA for the CDR3: TGTGCCAGCTTCCTCACAGGGAGCACAGATACGCAGTATTTT.

The chain employs TRBV7-2 and TRBJ2-7; TRBD2 aligns across 11 bases. Germline V gene data show CDR1 as SGHTA and CDR2 as FQGNSA. The CDR3 is 15 amino acids. V shed 1 base and J 6 bases; nucleotides not matched to a gene: 5. CDR3 nucleotide sequence: TGTGCCAGCAGCTTAGAAATAGCGGGGGGGCGCGAGCAGTACTTC. Its protein product is CASSLEIAGGREQYF.

This chain uses TRBV7-2 with TRBJ2-1; 8 bases fit TRBD2. The trim removed 4 bases at V and 9 bases at J, leaving 8 bases unmatched. The CDR3 spans 14 residues. Germline V gene lookup returns CDR1 SGHTA and CDR2 FQGNSA. CDR3 in DNA: TGTGCCAGCAGCTCACGGGGGGGCCTGGGTGAGCAGTTCTTC. Translating gives CASSSRGGLGEQFF.

The CDR3, as DNA: TGTGCCAGCAGTAGACTGGCCTGGGATACGCAGTATTTT. Its protein product is CASSRLAWDTQYF. The chain employs TRBV2 and TRBJ2-3, with D uncertain. The CDR3 has 13 amino acids. Germline CDR1 reads SNHLY; CDR2 reads FYNNEI. Trimming took 5 bases from V and 6 from J, leaving 12 bases between them.

The chain has TRBV7-9 and TRBJ2-1, with D unresolved. From germline, CDR1 is SEHNR and CDR2 FQNEAQ (reference sequence). The CDR3 spans 11 residues. V was trimmed by 3 bases and J by 7 bases, leaving 4 bases between them. CDR3 coding DNA: TGTGCCAGCAGCTTTTCGAATGAGCAGTTCTTC. It specifies CASSFSNEQFF.

The chain joins TRBV6-5 to TRBJ1-1; the D is unclear. This CDR3 has 12 residues. Germline CDR1 and CDR2: MNHEY and SVGAGI. V shed 6 bases and J shed 4 bases, with 9 bases lying between them. CDR3 bases: TGTGCCAGCAGCCCCCCGGGCACTGAAGCTTTCTTT. It is translated as CASSPPGTEAFF.

This chain connects TRBV27 to TRBJ2-7; D is unclear. CDR1 and CDR2 from the germline V gene are MNHEY and SMNVEV (reference sequence). The ends were cut back, 2 bases at V and 2 bases at J, with 10 bases in the middle. This CDR3 is built from 14 residues. This chain's CDR3 is CASSLGLVPYEQYF. In DNA, the CDR3 is TGTGCCAGCAGTTTAGGGTTGGTACCCTACGAGCAGTACTTC.

The V and J genes are TRBV5-1 and TRBJ2-5; no clear D. The CDR3 has 12 amino acids. Trimming took off 2 bases at V and 5 bases at J, with 7 bases between the two ends. Germline V CDR1 and CDR2: SGHRS, YFSETQ. This chain's CDR3 is CASSFAWETQYF. The DNA of the CDR3 is TGCGCCAGCAGCTTTGCTTGGGAGACCCAGTACTTC.

This clone was picked up one time. The V call is TRBV7-9, the J call TRBJ1-1, with no clear D. Germline V CDR1 and CDR2: SEHNR, FQNEAQ (reference sequence). The CDR3 covers 13 residues. V was pared by 3 bases and J by 2 bases, with 7 bases between. This CDR3 reads CASSFDINTEAFF. CDR3 in DNA: TGTGCCAGCAGCTTCGATATTAACACTGAAGCTTTCTTT.

The V and J genes are TRBV7-3 and TRBJ1-2; 9 nucleotides align to TRBD1. The ends lost 0 bases at V and 8 bases at J; junction bases unmatched: 4. Germline assignment: CDR1 SGHTA and CDR2 FQGTGA. This CDR3 has 14 residues. CDR3 nucleotide sequence: TGTGCCAGCAGCTTAACGGGACAGGGTGAGGGCTACACCTTC. Translation gives CASSLTGQGEGYTF.

V is TRBV6-1 and J is TRBJ1-6; D is unclear. The germline V gene has CDR1 MNHNS and CDR2 SASEGT. The CDR3 runs to 14 residues. V was clipped by 4 bases and J by 6 bases, with 10 bases between them. The DNA for the CDR3 is TGTGCCAGCAGTGTAATTCGGTTTAATTCACCCCTCCACTTT. Encoded protein: CASSVIRFNSPLHF.

The table lists this clone with a few counts. This sequence joins TRBV4-1 and TRBJ1-2; D possibly corresponds to TRBD1 (5 bases). The CDR3 runs to 12 residues. Germline V gene lookup returns CDR1 MGHRA and CDR2 YSYEKL. V dropped 5 bases and J dropped 4 bases, with 8 bases sitting between them. CDR3 region: CASSSGTYGYTF. The DNA for the CDR3 is TGCGCCAGCAGCTCAGGGACCTATGGCTACACCTTC.

The chain combines TRBV11-3 with TRBJ2-3, with D perhaps matching TRBD2 (7 bases). V dropped 6 bases and J dropped 6 bases, with 16 bases sitting between them. From germline, CDR1 is SGHNT and CDR2 YENEEA. The CDR3 runs 14 residues. The DNA of the CDR3 is TGTGCCAGCAGTGCGAGGGGGGGACTGGATACGCAGTATTTT. This codes for CASSARGGLDTQYF. The full variable domain, in which reference TRBV11-3 and TRBJ2-3 provide the parts outside the CDR3, is EAGVVQSPRYKIIEKKQPVAFWCNPISGHNTLYWYLQNLGQGPELLIRYENEEAVDDSQLPKDRFSAERLKGVDSTLKIQPAELGDSAVYLCASSARGGLDTQYFGPGTRLTVL.

This clone showed up just once. V gene TRBV7-8 combines with J gene TRBJ1-6; 9 bases fit TRBD1. V dropped 5 bases and J dropped 7; count of bases not matched to a gene: 6. This CDR3 is 15 amino acids long. Germline CDR1 and CDR2: SGHVS and FQNEAQ. Here the CDR3 DNA reads TGTGCCAGCAGCGAAGGGACAGGGAGCAATTCACCCCTCCACTTT. This translates into CASSEGTGSNSPLHF.

The CDR3 here is CASSPSLPDTQYF. In DNA form, the CDR3 reads TGTGCCAGCAGCCCTAGTCTCCCAGATACGCAGTATTTT. The chain joins TRBV7-2 to TRBJ2-3; D unclear. This CDR3 region has 13 residues. The germline gives CDR1 SGHTA, CDR2 FQGNSA. The V gene lost 5 bases and the J gene lost 4 bases, with 10 bases spanning the gap.